The sequence of this T cell receptor beta chain was determined in a study of blood T cell repertoires in COVID-19. Assay: immunoSEQ multiplex PCR; the TCRdb copy retains only in-frame clones and omits some. Here the sample spans approximately 220,000 clones, over 75% being singletons. With 4 bases clipped from V and 10 bases from J, the junction kept 13 bases outside the gene matches. Per the germline V gene, CDR1 is LGHDT and CDR2 is YNNKEL (reference sequence). The CDR3 loop spans 15 amino acids. Participants came from roughly 23 US areas, aged about 18 to 95 years. This rearrangement joins TRBV3-1 (or the pseudogene TRBV3-2) to TRBJ2-1; 7 nucleotides match TRBD2. This clonotype was obtained from a woman under 30 in a cohort exposed to, infected with or recovered from COVID-19 (not recorded which). Sequenced material: PBMCs or T cells enriched from blood (not recorded which). The CDR3 here is CASSPKGRALNEQFF. CDR3 DNA sequence: TGTGCCAGCAGCCCTAAGGGGAGGGCCTTGAACGAGCAGTTCTTC.